The 25 T cell receptor beta chains in this list originate from one sample, sequenced in a study of blood T cell repertoires in COVID-19. Clones were sequenced by immunoSEQ multiplex PCR, and TCRdb holds only the in-frame ones, with some missing. The sample lists around 300,000 clones, under 90% occurring once. Sequencing was done on a sample of peripheral blood. The source of these receptors is a woman aged 30 to 39 with COVID-19, enrolled during active disease.

This clone was seen only a few times. The DNA of the CDR3 is TGTGCCAGCAGCCAAGTTCCTAGCGGGAGGGGCTACGAGCAGTACTTC. Residues: CASSQVPSGRGYEQYF. This chain uses TRBV3-1 (or the pseudogene TRBV3-2) with TRBJ2-7, with 12 nucleotides matching TRBD2. The V and J ends lost 1 base and 3 bases, in that order; junction bases with no gene match: 4. The CDR3 extends over 16 amino acids. Germline V gene data show CDR1 as LGHDT and CDR2 as YNNKEL (reference sequence).

The V and J genes are TRBV10-1 and TRBJ2-1; possibly TRBD2 for D (5 bases). The CDR3 is 14 amino acids. With 0 bases removed from V and 5 bases from J, the gap between germline ends came to 8 bases. Germline CDR1 is WNHNN and CDR2 is SYGVQD (reference sequence). CDR3 nucleotide sequence: TGCGCCAGCAGTGAGTCGGGAGTCAACAATGAGCAGTTCTTC. This encodes CASSESGVNNEQFF.

The V call is TRBV11-2, the J call TRBJ2-4; no reliable D call. Germline-derived CDR1 and CDR2 are SGHAT and FQNNGV. V was clipped by 2 bases and J by 0 bases, with 8 bases between them. The CDR3 contains 15 residues. Here the CDR3 reads CASSLSPLAKNIQYF. In nucleotides, the CDR3 is TGTGCCAGCAGCTTAAGCCCACTAGCCAAAAACATTCAGTACTTC.

The chain uses TRBV27 and TRBJ2-5; perhaps TRBD2 as D (6 bases). V lost 4 bases to trimming and J lost 0 bases, with 12 bases between them. CDR1 is MNHEY, CDR2 SMNVEV, per germline (reference sequence). This CDR3 comprises 15 residues. The CDR3 region is CASSSLAVHQETQYF. The CDR3 nucleotides read TGTGCCAGCAGTTCTTTAGCGGTTCACCAAGAGACCCAGTACTTC.

This clone was detected only a few times. This chain joins TRBV29-1 and TRBJ1-5; D is perhaps TRBD1 (5 bases). V was cut by 4 bases and J by 2 bases, with 12 bases left in between. This CDR3 region has 14 residues. Germline V gives CDR1 SQVTM, CDR2 ANQGSEA. Here the CDR3 DNA reads TGCAGCGTTGCTACGGCAGGGCGCAATCAGCCCCAGCATTTT. Protein: CSVATAGRNQPQHF.

This chain uses TRBV21-1 with TRBJ2-3; the D segment call TRBD2 is taken from the table without a DNA check. TRBV21-1 is reported as a pseudogene. The CDR3 is 15 residues long. CDR3 DNA sequence: TGTGCCAGCAGCAAAGTGCGGGACCGCACAGATACGCAGTATTTT. Protein product: CASSKVRDRTDTQYF.

This rearrangement joins TRBV6-2 or TRBV6-3 to TRBJ1-5, with 8 bases aligning to TRBD1. With V trimmed by 2 bases and J by 5 bases, 5 bases remained unmatched. The CDR3 covers 15 residues. Looked up from germline, CDR1 is MNHEY and CDR2 is SVGEGT. CDR3 residues: CASSYPTGVDQPQHF. The CDR3 DNA reads as TGTGCCAGCAGTTACCCGACAGGGGTGGATCAGCCCCAGCATTTT.

The V and J genes are TRBV19 and TRBJ1-3; no definite D call. The V gene's germline CDR1 is LNHDA and CDR2 SQIVND (reference sequence). Trimming removed 7 bases from V and 4 bases from J, with 8 bases in between. This CDR3 spans 12 amino acids. The CDR3 coding sequence is TGTGCCAGTAATTCGGTCGGAAACACCATATATTTT. This gives the protein CASNSVGNTIYF.

The chain has TRBV18 and TRBJ2-1; D not certain. This CDR3 is built from 11 residues. Trimming took off 1 base at V and 10 bases at J, with 5 bases between the two ends. The germline gives CDR1 KGHSH, CDR2 LQKENI. CDR3 residues: CASSPRYEQFF. In nucleotides, the CDR3 is TGTGCCAGCTCACCACGCTACGAGCAGTTCTTC.

The V gene is TRBV7-9, the J gene TRBJ2-7; D is perhaps TRBD2 (5 bases). CDR3 length equals 13 residues. With 4 bases removed from V and 1 base from J, the gap between germline ends came to 8 bases. Germline CDR1 and CDR2: SEHNR and FQNEAQ (reference sequence). As DNA, the CDR3 is TGTGCCAGCAGCTCCCGGGGTTCCTACGAGCAGTACTTC. Amino acids: CASSSRGSYEQYF.

The chain carries TRBV28 and TRBJ2-1; tentatively, D is TRBD1 (5 bases). Germline values: CDR1 MDHEN, CDR2 SYDVKM. V lost 7 bases and J lost 0, with 13 bases in between. The CDR3 runs to 15 residues. In nucleotides, the CDR3 is TGTGCCAGCACTACAACAGGTAGCTCCTACAATGAGCAGTTCTTC. Translation gives CASTTTGSSYNEQFF.

The J gene is TRBJ2-2, the V gene TRBV15; 7 bases are shared with TRBD2. CDR1 is LNHNV and CDR2 is YYDKDF in the germline V gene (reference sequence). Trimming removed 6 bases from V and 5 bases from J; junction bases left unmatched: 9. The CDR3 consists of 15 residues. CDR3 sequence: CATSKGLGGTGELFF. The CDR3 coding sequence is TGTGCCACCAGTAAAGGGTTGGGGGGGACCGGGGAGCTGTTTTTT.

The V gene is TRBV14, the J gene TRBJ2-1, with 10 bases lining up with TRBD2. Losses at the gene ends were 0 bases for V and 4 bases for J; bases not matched to a gene: 12. The CDR3 sequence is 19 residues long. Germline V gene data show CDR1 as SGHDN and CDR2 as FVKESK. The chain's CDR3 is CASSQDRTSGERPYNEQFF. The CDR3 DNA reads as TGTGCCAGCAGCCAAGATCGAACTAGCGGGGAAAGACCTTACAATGAGCAGTTCTTC.

The rearrangement uses TRBV7-8 and TRBJ2-5; possibly TRBD1 for D (6 bases). The CDR3 is made up of 14 amino acids. Germline CDR1 reads SGHVS; CDR2 reads FQNEAQ. Trimming took off 1 base at V and 1 base at J, with 7 bases between the two ends. Here the CDR3 DNA reads TGTGCCAGCAGCTTAGTAGGGGGCCAAGAGACCCAGTACTTC. Amino acids: CASSLVGGQETQYF.

The chain joins TRBV5-4 to TRBJ2-7; TRBD2 is a possible D gene (6 bases). This CDR3 contains 15 residues. V was pared by 0 bases and J by 2 bases, with 12 bases between. The germline CDR1 and CDR2 sequences are SGHNT and YYREEE (reference sequence). CDR3 sequence (DNA): TGTGCCAGCAGCTTGGCAGGCGGGACCACCTACGAGCAGTACTTC. Amino acid sequence: CASSLAGGTTYEQYF.

This chain connects TRBV5-1 to TRBJ2-3, with 8 positions matching TRBD2. The V gene's germline CDR1 is SGHRS and CDR2 YFSETQ. The CDR3 consists of 14 residues. The V gene end was trimmed by 5 bases and the J gene end by 6 bases; junction bases not matched to a gene: 8. The CDR3 is CASSQRTSPDTQYF. In nucleotides, the CDR3 is TGCGCCAGCAGTCAGAGGACTAGCCCCGATACGCAGTATTTT.

The chain is built from TRBV12-3 or TRBV12-4 and TRBJ1-5, with D perhaps TRBD1 (6 bases). V lost 6 bases and J lost 4, with 10 bases in between. This CDR3 contains 13 residues. The CDR3 loop reads CASSWTDNQPQHF. In DNA, the CDR3 is TGTGCCAGCAGCTGGACAGATAATCAGCCCCAGCATTTT.

The V and J genes are TRBV7-9 and TRBJ1-2; D possibly corresponds to TRBD1 (6 bases). The CDR3 extends over 14 amino acids. CDR1 is SEHNR and CDR2 is FQNEAQ in the germline V gene (reference sequence). V was trimmed by 5 bases and J by 3 bases, leaving 13 bases between them. The DNA of the CDR3 is TGTGCCAGCAGCCGAGACGACAGGTACTATGGCTACACCTTC. Residues: CASSRDDRYYGYTF.

This clone turned up a few times. The chain employs TRBV9 and TRBJ1-2; 8 bases are a match to TRBD1. This CDR3 is 15 amino acids long. The germline V gene encodes CDR1 SGDLS and CDR2 YYNGEE. With V trimmed by 0 bases and J by 4 bases, 5 bases remained unmatched. For the CDR3, the DNA is TGTGCCAGCAGCGTAGCAGGGGGCGAAATCTATGGCTACACCTTC. It specifies CASSVAGGEIYGYTF.

V is TRBV6-5 and J is TRBJ2-2; TRBD2 aligns across 7 bases. This CDR3 comprises 14 residues. Germline trimming cut 7 bases from V and 7 bases from J; bases unmatched to any gene: 9. Germline lookup yields CDR1 MNHEY and CDR2 SVGAGI. CDR3 loop: CASTAAGEIGELFF. The CDR3 DNA follows: TGTGCCAGCACTGCGGCGGGAGAAATCGGGGAGCTGTTTTTT.

The V gene is TRBV27, the J gene TRBJ2-5, with D unresolved. Looked up from germline, CDR1 is MNHEY and CDR2 is SMNVEV (reference sequence). V lost 2 bases, J lost 5 bases, and 18 bases lay in between. This CDR3 region has 16 residues. CDR3 in DNA: TGTGCCAGCAGTTTAACGAGACAAGGATTTCGGGAGACCCAGTACTTC. Protein: CASSLTRQGFRETQYF.

This clone occurred once. The chain joins TRBV7-8 to TRBJ2-7; 8 positions match TRBD2. Germline V gene sequence: CDR1 SGHVS, CDR2 FQNEAQ. This CDR3 comprises 14 residues. V was clipped by 1 base and J by 4 bases; unmatched bases: 3. The CDR3 here is CASSLVQREYEQYF. The CDR3 nucleotides read TGTGCCAGCAGCTTAGTACAGCGGGAGTACGAGCAGTACTTC.

In nucleotides, the CDR3 is TGTGCCAGCAGTTTTACGCGAATCGCTGGCTACACCTTC. This codes for CASSFTRIAGYTF. The chain employs TRBV12-3 or TRBV12-4 and TRBJ1-2; D not resolved. The CDR3 totals 13 residues. With 3 bases removed from V and 7 bases from J, the gap between germline ends came to 12 bases.

This clone was counted a single time. The gene calls are TRBV28 and TRBJ1-5; 9 positions match TRBD1. Germline V CDR1 and CDR2: MDHEN, SYDVKM. V lost 6 bases, J lost 6 bases, and 12 bases stayed unmatched. The CDR3 sequence is 16 residues long. The CDR3 spells CASSPRRGQGSQPQHF. The DNA of the CDR3 is TGTGCCAGCAGCCCGCGACGGGGACAGGGCTCTCAGCCCCAGCATTTT. Variable domain in full (rest from reference TRBV28 and TRBJ1-5): DVKVTQSSRYLVKRTGEKVFLECVQDMDHENMFWYRQDPGLGLRLIYFSYDVKMKEKGDIPEGYSVSREKKERFSLILESASTNQTSMYLCASSPRRGQGSQPQHFGDGTRLSIL.

V usage is TRBV15 and J usage is TRBJ1-2; D unclear. Trimming pared 0 bases from V and 7 bases from J, leaving 6 bases between. Germline V lookup: CDR1 LNHNV, CDR2 YYDKDF (reference sequence). The CDR3 has 12 residues. The CDR3 spells CATSRDGGGYTF. The CDR3, as DNA: TGTGCCACCAGCAGAGACGGAGGTGGCTACACCTTC.